The following is a TCR beta chain sequence with its context. Its specificity is unknown. This record belongs to a study of vaccination and CD4 T cells after COVID-19. Study-wide background: From HCoV-229E, HCoV-OC43, HCoV-NL63 and SARS-CoV-2, overlapping spike peptides were used to stimulate the cells.

Whole-study results and caveats: Post-vaccination reactive clonotypes (median roughly 36) did not differ significantly from post-infection (fewer than 24).

CDR1 and CDR2 from the germline V gene are MNHNS and SASEGT. Losses at the gene ends were 6 bases for V and 0 bases for J; bases not matched to a gene: 8. The CDR3 spans 17 residues. Sequencing of DNA taken from cultured CD4+ T cells relied on the Oncomine TCR Beta short-read assay. In TCRdb, the PCR reads were re-called with MiXCR into one record per CDR3 protein. Counted here are almost 20,000 distinct CDR3 sequences, roughly 50% occurring once; the ten biggest clones make up approximately 7.4%. Noted treatment: approximately nine-day PBMC culture with coronavirus spike peptide pools or control peptides (ViraFEST assay). Wells that each held a few million PBMCs were cultured with 9.5 to 10 IU/ml IL-2 and approximately 9.5 ug/ml peptide pools.

The sequence came from a human donor who had recovered from COVID-19. The chain recombines TRBV6-1 with TRBJ2-7; 13 bases align to TRBD2. What was sequenced was CD4+ T cells from blood, cultured in vitro. The CDR3 bases are TGTGCCAGCAGGGCCGGGACTAGCGGGGCCCGCTCCTACGAGCAGTACTTC. This translates into CASRAGTSGARSYEQYF.